Listed below are T cell receptor beta chains from one sample, sequenced in a study of Ad26.COV2.S vaccination and SARS-CoV-2 variants. The repertoire was sequenced with immunoSEQ multiplex PCR; TCRdb's copy has only in-frame clones and lacks some. The table has 380,000 or so clones, less than 90% seen once; the top ten hold 6.4%. The source was peripheral blood, collected in a trial of Ad26.COV2.S vaccine versus placebo. The receptors derive from a person between 18 and 65 years old who received the Ad26.COV2.S COVID-19 vaccine or a placebo. Each CDR3 is given with its conserved first and last residue. Each record gives: clone size, J gene, D gene, V gene, CDR3 protein, CDR3 DNA. A D gene is named only where the DNA matches it firmly. Clone size is not always given. Where it is, it says once, few, many or a class for expanded clones.

. | TRBJ2-7 | . | TRBV7-7 | CASSLVEGPIYEQYF | TGTGCCAGCAGCTTAGTCGAGGGGCCAATCTACGAGCAGTACTTC
. | TRBJ2-6 | TRBD1 | TRBV7-3 | CASRRIRDRNSGANVLTF | TGTGCCAGCAGACGAATCCGGGACAGGAACTCTGGGGCCAACGTCCTGACTTTC
. | TRBJ2-1 | . | TRBV14 | CASSQVGNGEQFF | TGTGCCAGCAGCCAAGTTGGGAACGGGGAGCAGTTCTTC
. | TRBJ1-5 | . | TRBV6-5 | CASRRTVYSNQPQHF | TGTGCCAGCAGGCGGACAGTCTATAGCAATCAGCCCCAGCATTTT
. | TRBJ1-1 | . | TRBV10-3 | CAISEGQLNTEAFF | TGTGCCATCAGTGAGGGACAGCTAAACACTGAAGCTTTCTTT
few | TRBJ1-1 | . | TRBV4-2 | CASSQGLGNTEAFF | TGTGCCAGCAGCCAAGGTTTGGGTAACACTGAAGCTTTCTTT
. | TRBJ2-2 | . | TRBV5-1 | CASSRGQITGELFF | TGCGCCAGCAGCCGGGGACAAATAACCGGGGAGCTGTTTTTT
. | TRBJ2-2 | . | TRBV27 | CASSFAGKDTGELFF | TGTGCCAGCAGTTTCGCGGGGAAAGACACCGGGGAGCTGTTTTTT
. | TRBJ2-2 | . | TRBV7-2 | CASSLRGTGSTGELFF | TGTGCCAGCAGCTTGAGGGGAACAGGGTCCACCGGGGAGCTGTTTTTT
. | TRBJ2-7 | TRBD1 | TRBV7-9 | CASSLAGTGDYEQYF | TGTGCCAGCAGCTTAGCAGGGACAGGGGACTACGAGCAGTACTTC